A single sample gave rise to the 18 T cell receptor beta chains below, sequenced in a study of beta chain features in type 1 diabetes. As every portion of the isolated RNA was reverse transcribed, the sequencing read expressed TCRB transcripts. Clones were read by immunoSEQ multiplex PCR, and TCRdb kept only the in-frame ones, dropping some. The data contain 300,000 to 450,000 clones, roughly 12% of them singletons. Sequencing was carried out using naive CD4+ T cells from blood. The receptors originated from a man aged 18 to 30 in good health.

This clone was counted between two and nine times. The chain joins TRBV7-2 to TRBJ1-6; 8 bases match TRBD1. The CDR3 sequence is 15 residues long. V shed 3 bases, J shed 6 bases, and the junction held 4 bases outside the gene matches. From germline, CDR1 is SGHTA and CDR2 FQGNSA. As DNA, the CDR3 is TGTGCCAGCAGCTTTTACGGACAGGGTAATTCACCCCTCCACTTT. It codes for CASSFYGQGNSPLHF.

This sequence joins TRBV6-5 and TRBJ2-7; TRBD1 might be the D (6 bases). CDR3 length equals 16 residues. Germline V lookup: CDR1 MNHEY, CDR2 SVGAGI. Between the trimmed V and J ends, which lost 2 bases and 3 bases, there was a span of 17 bases. The CDR3 DNA follows: TGTGCCAGCAGTTACACACGGGGCAGGGGAAACTACGAGCAGTACTTC. Protein: CASSYTRGRGNYEQYF.

The V gene is TRBV15, the J gene TRBJ1-5; the match to TRBD1 covers 10 bases. CDR1 and CDR2 (germline): LNHNV, YYDKDF (reference sequence). The CDR3 runs to 15 residues. The trim removed 5 bases at V and 6 bases at J, leaving 7 bases unmatched. The CDR3 here is CATSRRQGATQPQHF. The CDR3 DNA reads TGTGCCACCAGCCGCAGACAGGGGGCAACTCAGCCCCAGCATTTT.

In its sample, this clone was seen a few times. The CDR3 DNA reads as TGTGCCAGCAGCCAAGGGACAGGAACCTGGGAAAAACTGTTTTTT. Its translation is CASSQGTGTWEKLFF. This chain uses TRBV7-3 with TRBJ1-4, with 8 positions matching TRBD1. V dropped 5 bases and J dropped 8; count of bases not matched to a gene: 10. This CDR3 is 15 amino acids long. CDR1 and CDR2 (germline): SGHTA, FQGTGA.

In this sample, this clone turned up a few times. The same CDR3 can be traced to other DNA sequences in this sample. This chain links TRBV6-5 with TRBJ2-7; weak D call: TRBD2 (5 bases). Germline V lookup: CDR1 MNHEY, CDR2 SVGAGI. V lost 0 bases and J 2 bases, leaving 5 bases between the germline ends. This CDR3 contains 13 residues. The CDR3 reads CASSYSGAYEQYF. The CDR3 bases are TGTGCCAGCAGTTACTCCGGGGCCTACGAGCAGTACTTC.

This clone showed up just a few times. The J gene is TRBJ2-6, the V gene TRBV28; a possible D gene is TRBD1 (5 bases). CDR3 length: 16 amino acids. V shed 2 bases and J shed 2 bases, with 10 bases lying between them. Per the germline V gene, CDR1 is MDHEN and CDR2 is SYDVKM. The CDR3 protein is CASSLAARAGANVLTF. The CDR3, as DNA: TGTGCCAGCAGTTTAGCCGCCAGGGCTGGGGCCAACGTCCTGACTTTC. The full variable domain, with the rest looked up from reference TRBV28 and TRBJ2-6, is DVKVTQSSRYLVKRTGEKVFLECVQDMDHENMFWYRQDPGLGLRLIYFSYDVKMKEKGDIPEGYSVSREKKERFSLILESASTNQTSMYLCASSLAARAGANVLTFGAGSRLTVL.

V gene TRBV25-1 combines with J gene TRBJ2-5, with D perhaps matching TRBD1 (6 bases). The CDR3 has 15 amino acids. Germline loops: CDR1 MGHDK, CDR2 SYGVNS. V was shortened by 1 base and J by 5 bases, with 14 bases between the two germline ends. The CDR3 DNA is TGTGCCAGCAGTGAATTACAACAGGGTAGGGAGACCCAGTACTTC. Translated: CASSELQQGRETQYF.

The sample holds a few counts of this clone. This chain links TRBV27 with TRBJ2-6; 10 bases are shared with TRBD1. The V and J ends lost 5 bases and 4 bases, in that order; junction bases with no gene match: 5. This CDR3 spans 16 amino acids. CDR1 MNHEY and CDR2 SMNVEV come from the germline V gene (reference sequence). The CDR3 region has the DNA TGTGCCAGCAGTCCCGACAGGGGGCAGGGGGCCAACGTCCTGACTTTC. Encoded protein: CASSPDRGQGANVLTF.

This chain joins TRBV30 and TRBJ1-1; 9 bases match TRBD1. Germline V CDR1 and CDR2: GTSNPN, SVGIG (reference sequence). CDR3 size: 14 residues. Losses at the gene ends were 2 bases for V and 1 base for J; bases not matched to a gene: 2. CDR3 loop: CAWSRDRANTEAFF. The DNA of the CDR3 is TGTGCCTGGAGTCGGGACAGGGCGAACACTGAAGCTTTCTTT.

This clone was found a few times. This sequence joins TRBV5-4 and TRBJ1-1; 7 bases align to TRBD1. The CDR3 runs to 16 residues. Germline V gives CDR1 SGHNT, CDR2 YYREEE (reference sequence). Trimming cost V 9 bases and J 8 bases; bases outside gene matches: 22. CDR3 loop: CATPGNRTGFNVEAFF. The CDR3 region has the DNA TGTGCCACCCCGGGGAATAGGACAGGCTTCAATGTCGAAGCTTTCTTT.

V gene TRBV5-1 combines with J gene TRBJ2-5, with D perhaps TRBD1 (5 bases). V was cut by 3 bases and J by 5 bases, with 11 bases left in between. CDR1 and CDR2 (germline): SGHRS, YFSETQ. CDR3 size: 13 residues. CDR3 bases: TGCGCCAGCAGCTCCAGGGCCCGTGAGACCCAGTACTTC. This gives the protein CASSSRARETQYF.

This clone has just a few counts. The chain joins TRBV28 to TRBJ2-7; TRBD1 might be the D (6 bases). Looked up from germline, CDR1 is MDHEN and CDR2 is SYDVKM. Trimming shortened V by 2 bases and J by 1 base, and 9 bases separated the two germline ends. The CDR3 spans 14 residues. CDR3 bases: TGTGCCAGCAGTTTAACTGGACAGTCCTACGAGCAGTACTTC. It yields the protein CASSLTGQSYEQYF.

The rearrangement uses TRBV7-3 and TRBJ2-7; D ambiguous. V gave up 2 bases and J gave up 6 bases, with 14 bases separating them. CDR1 is SGHTA and CDR2 is FQGTGA in the germline V gene. This CDR3 contains 14 residues. The CDR3, as DNA: TGTGCCAGCAGCTTAGTCGGGTCCGGAAGCGAGCAGTACTTC. This gives the protein CASSLVGSGSEQYF.

This clone was seen only a few times. The chain is built from TRBV30 and TRBJ1-2; no clear D gene. This CDR3 is 14 amino acids long. The V and J ends lost 2 bases and 2 bases respectively, with 12 bases between them. Germline V gene lookup returns CDR1 GTSNPN and CDR2 SVGIG (reference sequence). The CDR3 is CAWSRSVSNYGYTF. The CDR3 DNA sequence: TGTGCCTGGAGTCGTTCGGTCTCCAACTATGGCTACACCTTC.

This clone showed up many times. The gene calls are TRBV29-1 and TRBJ2-5, with TRBD1 matching 7 bases. CDR1 is SQVTM and CDR2 is ANQGSEA in the germline V gene. The CDR3 consists of 12 residues. With 8 bases clipped from V and 4 bases from J, the junction kept 7 bases outside the gene matches. This CDR3 reads CSTRTGGETQYF. In DNA, the CDR3 is TGCAGCACGCGGACAGGAGGAGAGACCCAGTACTTC.

V gene TRBV5-1 combines with J gene TRBJ2-1; 11 nucleotides match TRBD1. The germline CDR1 and CDR2 sequences are SGHRS and YFSETQ. J gave up 7 bases and V 5 bases, and 8 bases lay outside the gene matches. The CDR3 has 15 residues. The chain's CDR3 is CASSLGQGAWNEQFF. The CDR3 DNA sequence: TGCGCCAGCAGTCTAGGACAGGGGGCCTGGAATGAGCAGTTCTTC.

The rearrangement uses TRBV4-1 and TRBJ2-3; D possibly corresponds to TRBD1 (5 bases). This CDR3 is built from 14 residues. Trimming removed 8 bases from V and 3 bases from J, with 15 bases in between. CDR1 and CDR2 from the germline V gene are MGHRA and YSYEKL. The CDR3 coding sequence is TGCGCCAGCTCCCGGACACCTAAAACAGATACGCAGTATTTT. Protein product: CASSRTPKTDTQYF.

This clone was detected only a few times. The chain has TRBV5-4 and TRBJ2-1; D might be TRBD1 (5 bases). Germline V lookup: CDR1 SGHNT, CDR2 YYREEE (reference sequence). The germline V and J ends were trimmed by 4 bases and 0 bases, with 11 bases remaining between them. The CDR3 spans 15 residues. CDR3 residues: CASSRDSSSYNEQFF. CDR3 coding DNA: TGTGCCAGCAGCCGAGACAGTTCCTCCTACAATGAGCAGTTCTTC.